A single sample is the source of the 20 T cell receptor beta chains below, sequenced in a study of T-cell memory formation after mild COVID-19 (dated by TCRdb to the early 2020s). Library preparation employed 5' RACE. The listed sequencing device is Illumina NovaSeq 6000. TCRdb passed the public sequencing reads through fastp at Q25 and MiXCR, retaining productive beta sequences. Merged by CDR3 protein, the rows form single entries marked with the most common genes and DNA. This sample comprises almost 550,000 distinct CDR3 sequences, roughly 22% of them detected only once. The ten largest clonotypes hold 12% of the sample. What was sequenced was PBMCs or a T cell subset sorted from them (not recorded which). The receptors here all came from an adult woman who had mild COVID-19 (a few samples of this study predate the infection). The sample titles of this study are shuffled in the database, so cell type and time point are left out; the donor was told from shared clones.

In its sample, this clonotype was seen a few times. The chain links TRBV5-1 to TRBJ2-7; no firm D call. Germline V gives CDR1 SGHRS, CDR2 YFSETQ. The CDR3 spans 14 residues. Trimming took 2 bases from V and 2 from J, leaving 11 bases between them. This CDR3 is CASSFTEQPYEQYF. CDR3 coding DNA: TGCGCCAGCAGCTTCACGGAGCAGCCCTACGAGCAGTACTTC.

The chain links TRBV20-1 to TRBJ1-2, with D maybe TRBD1 (5 bases). The CDR3 is 13 amino acids. Per germline, CDR1 DFQATT and CDR2 SNEGSKA (reference sequence). V lost 5 bases and J 8 bases, leaving 18 bases between the germline ends. CDR3 sequence reads: CSAPRDGTRGYTF. The CDR3, as DNA: TGCAGTGCTCCCAGAGACGGGACGCGGGGCTACACCTTC.

CDR3 residues: CASSGGGQGSYEQYF. The DNA of the CDR3 is TGTGCCAGCAGCGGGGGGGGACAGGGTTCCTACGAGCAGTACTTC. This rearrangement joins TRBV7-9 to TRBJ2-7, with 9 bases identical to TRBD1. The CDR3 covers 15 residues. V lost 5 bases to trimming and J lost 1 base; unmatched junction nucleotides: 6. Per germline, CDR1 SEHNR and CDR2 FQNEAQ (reference sequence).

This clonotype showed up just once. The chain couples TRBV3-1 to TRBJ2-6, with TRBD1 matching 9 bases. CDR1 LGHDT and CDR2 YNNKEL come from the germline V gene (reference sequence). The CDR3 spans 16 residues. The V gene end was trimmed by 3 bases and the J gene end by 4 bases; junction bases not matched to a gene: 4. The CDR3 DNA reads as TGTGCCAGCAGCCAGGGACAGGGAACCGGGGCCAACGTCCTGACTTTC. The encoded protein is CASSQGQGTGANVLTF.

This clonotype came up a few times. The V call is TRBV6-2 or TRBV6-3, the J call TRBJ2-4; D not certain. V lost 0 bases to trimming and J lost 2 bases, with 8 bases between them. This CDR3 region has 15 residues. Germline V gene sequence: CDR1 MNHEY, CDR2 SVGEGT. CDR3: CASSYSLIPKNIQYF. The CDR3 DNA reads TGTGCCAGCAGTTACTCGTTGATACCCAAAAACATTCAGTACTTC.

The CDR3 region is CASSFRQGRTDGYTF. The CDR3 DNA is TGTGCCAGCAGTTTTCGACAGGGCAGAACGGATGGCTACACCTTC. The chain uses TRBV6-5 and TRBJ1-2, with TRBD1 matching 7 bases. The CDR3 contains 15 residues. CDR1 and CDR2 from the germline V gene are MNHEY and SVGAGI. V was clipped by 4 bases and J by 6 bases; unmatched bases: 11.

J is TRBJ1-2 and V is TRBV29-1, with TRBD1 as a possible D gene (5 bases). The CDR3 covers 13 residues. The V gene lost 4 bases and the J gene lost 4 bases, with 13 bases spanning the gap. Germline V gene data show CDR1 as SQVTM and CDR2 as ANQGSEA. CDR3 loop: CSVVDSPGYGYTF. The DNA for the CDR3 is TGCAGCGTTGTAGACAGCCCCGGCTATGGCTACACCTTC.

This rearrangement joins TRBV5-6 to TRBJ1-1, with no clear D. The CDR3 is 20 amino acids. CDR1 is SGHDT and CDR2 is YYEEEE in the germline V gene. Trimming shortened V by 2 bases and J by 2 bases, and 28 bases separated the two germline ends. CDR3 in amino acids: CASSFVGSPSNPLVNTEAFF. For the CDR3, the DNA is TGTGCCAGCAGCTTCGTTGGGTCCCCTTCGAATCCTTTGGTTAACACTGAAGCTTTCTTT.

In its sample, this clonotype was seen a few times. This chain joins TRBV10-3 and TRBJ2-7; 10 bases fit TRBD1. The CDR3 is 15 amino acids. J lost 1 base, V lost 6 bases, and 6 bases had no gene match. The germline V gene has CDR1 ENHRY and CDR2 SYGVKD. As DNA, the CDR3 is TGTGCCATCAGCCCGGGACAGGGGATTTCCTACGAGCAGTACTTC. Protein: CAISPGQGISYEQYF.

This clonotype occurred a few times. The J gene is TRBJ2-2, the V gene TRBV2; either TRBD1 or TRBD2 may fit D (5 bases each). The CDR3 is made up of 14 amino acids. The ends were cut back, 8 bases at V and 4 bases at J, with 14 bases in the middle. Germline V gives CDR1 SNHLY, CDR2 FYNNEI. Written as DNA, the CDR3 is TGTGCCAGCGGGGGAGTCTTTCGCACCGGGGAGCTGTTTTTT. This codes for CASGGVFRTGELFF.

V is TRBV30 and J is TRBJ2-2; TRBD1 or TRBD2 may be the D gene (5 bases each). This CDR3 contains 13 residues. Germline CDR1 and CDR2: GTSNPN and SVGIG (reference sequence). Trimming shortened V by 0 bases and J by 7 bases, and 9 bases separated the two germline ends. CDR3 amino acids: CAWSVQRGGELFF. The DNA for the CDR3 is TGTGCCTGGAGTGTACAGAGGGGCGGGGAGCTGTTTTTT.

This clonotype has more than one count but fewer than ten. The rearrangement joins TRBV7-2 to TRBJ2-1, with a possible D match to TRBD2 (5 bases). The germline V gene encodes CDR1 SGHTA and CDR2 FQGNSA. With 5 bases removed from V and 14 bases from J, the gap between germline ends came to 16 bases. This CDR3 spans 12 amino acids. CDR3 sequence (DNA): TGTGCCAGCAGCCTATCCGGGTTCGGGGAGTTCTTC. The encoded protein is CASSLSGFGEFF.

The V and J genes are TRBV27 and TRBJ2-7, with 9 nucleotides matching TRBD2. The V and J ends lost 2 bases and 7 bases, in that order; junction bases with no gene match: 6. CDR1 is MNHEY and CDR2 is SMNVEV in the germline V gene (reference sequence). The CDR3 has 14 amino acids. CDR3 DNA: TGTGCCAGCAGTTTAGCGGGAGGGCCGAGGGAGCAGTACTTC. This gives the protein CASSLAGGPREQYF.

CDR3 sequence: CACRRDLNEQFF. The CDR3 DNA follows: TGTGCCTGCCGGCGAGACCTGAATGAGCAGTTCTTC. V usage is TRBV12-3 or TRBV12-4 and J usage is TRBJ2-1; no definite D call. The CDR3 is made up of 12 amino acids. The germline V and J ends were trimmed by 11 bases and 7 bases, with 15 bases remaining between them.

The J gene is TRBJ2-2, the V gene TRBV29-1, with 12 nucleotides matching TRBD2. V lost 2 bases and J lost 6; bases outside the gene matches: 13. Germline CDR1 is SQVTM and CDR2 is ANQGSEA. The length of the CDR3 is 18 residues. The CDR3 DNA follows: TGCAGCGTTGAAAGCGGTCTAGCGGGGGGGATAAGAGCCGGGGAGCTGTTTTTT. This sequence encodes CSVESGLAGGIRAGELFF.

J is TRBJ2-1 and V is TRBV6-2 or TRBV6-3, with TRBD2 matching over 12 bases. V lost 4 bases to trimming and J lost 15 bases; unmatched junction nucleotides: 16. The CDR3 runs to 16 residues. CDR1 is MNHEY, CDR2 SVGEGT, per germline. The CDR3: CASSSDRGLAGLIVFF. The CDR3 region has the DNA TGTGCCAGCAGTTCAGACAGAGGACTAGCGGGACTTATTGTGTTCTTC.

The gene calls are TRBV12-3 or TRBV12-4 and TRBJ1-1; a possible D gene is TRBD1 (6 bases). The CDR3 spans 14 residues. Trimming pared 7 bases from V and 1 base from J, leaving 13 bases between. The CDR3 loop reads CASKQTGQNTEAFF. DNA for the CDR3: TGTGCCAGCAAACAGACAGGTCAGAACACTGAAGCTTTCTTT.

The sample holds a few counts of this clonotype. V gene TRBV29-1 combines with J gene TRBJ2-5, with D possibly being TRBD2 (5 bases). V was shortened by 1 base and J by 5 bases, with 8 bases between the two germline ends. The CDR3 contains 12 residues. Germline assignment: CDR1 SQVTM and CDR2 ANQGSEA. The CDR3 region is CSVEGTWETQYF. CDR3 coding DNA: TGCAGCGTTGAAGGGACTTGGGAGACCCAGTACTTC. The full variable domain, with the rest looked up from reference TRBV29-1 and TRBJ2-5, is SAVISQKPSRDICQRGTSLTIQCQVDSQVTMMFWYRQQPGQSLTLIATANQGSEATYESGFVIDKFPISRPNLTFSTLTVSNMSPEDSSIYLCSVEGTWETQYFGPGTRLLVL.

This chain uses TRBV16 with TRBJ1-1, with D hard to call. The length of the CDR3 is 14 residues. Trimming stripped 2 bases from V and 1 base from J, with 8 bases between. Germline CDR1 is KGHSY and CDR2 is FQNENV. The CDR3 spells CASSQNNPNTEAFF. The CDR3 DNA sequence: TGTGCCAGCAGCCAAAATAACCCGAACACTGAAGCTTTCTTT.

In its sample, this clonotype was seen a few times. This chain links TRBV7-2 with TRBJ1-2, with a weak D call TRBD1 (5 bases). This CDR3 region has 15 residues. Per germline, CDR1 SGHTA and CDR2 FQGNSA. V was cut by 5 bases and J by 5 bases, with 18 bases left in between. The CDR3 bases are TGTGCCAGCAGCACCCAGGGTAGCAGGACGTATGGCTACACCTTC. This gives the protein CASSTQGSRTYGYTF.